These T cell receptor beta chains were read from a single sample in a study of beta chain features in type 1 diabetes. Sequencing was performed with immunoSEQ multiplex PCR; in TCRdb, only in-frame clones are kept and a portion is missing. The table lists hundreds of thousands of clones, over 9.5% of them singletons. Sequenced sample: naive CD4+ T cells from blood. The receptors derive from a man aged 18-30 years in good health. The CDR3 runs from the conserved cysteine through the conserved F or W.

v_call: TRBV27
j_call: TRBJ2-7
cdr3_aa: CASREPGQGPPYEQYF

v_call: TRBV28
j_call: TRBJ2-7
cdr3_aa: CASSTPGYEQYF

v_call: TRBV9
j_call: TRBJ2-1
cdr3_aa: CASSVAIVGEQFF

v_call: TRBV28
j_call: TRBJ1-5
cdr3_aa: CASSPAGGQGDQPQHF

v_call: TRBV14
j_call: TRBJ1-6
cdr3_aa: CASSRRGTSSYNSPLHF

v_call: TRBV28
j_call: TRBJ1-5
cdr3_aa: CASRQAGGGNQPQHF

v_call: TRBV7-2
j_call: TRBJ2-1
cdr3_aa: CASSVLADHYNEQFF

v_call: TRBV4-2
j_call: TRBJ2-2
cdr3_aa: CASSPDGNTGELFF

v_call: TRBV7-2
j_call: TRBJ2-1
cdr3_aa: CASSASGSQYNEQFF

v_call: TRBV7-3
j_call: TRBJ2-1
cdr3_aa: CASSPFGTGVDNEQFF

v_call: TRBV7-8
j_call: TRBJ2-3
cdr3_aa: CASSLVGLAGGTDTQYF

v_call: TRBV14
j_call: TRBJ2-7
cdr3_aa: CASSGSWYEQYF

v_call: TRBV7-2
j_call: TRBJ2-7
cdr3_aa: CASSLARASYEQYF

v_call: TRBV30
j_call: TRBJ2-7
cdr3_aa: CAWNVRVSEQYF

v_call: TRBV28
j_call: TRBJ1-1
cdr3_aa: CASIRTATEAFF

v_call: TRBV4-3
j_call: TRBJ1-6
cdr3_aa: CASSQVVNSPLHF

v_call: TRBV30
j_call: TRBJ1-5
cdr3_aa: CAWSAPRVGDSNQPQHF

v_call: TRBV7-2
j_call: TRBJ2-1
cdr3_aa: CASSSRLAGNNEQFF

v_call: TRBV29-1
j_call: TRBJ1-1
cdr3_aa: CSVEVGGPAFF

v_call: TRBV28
j_call: TRBJ2-3
cdr3_aa: CASSLGTSGFTDTQYF

v_call: TRBV27
j_call: TRBJ2-7
cdr3_aa: CASSPGLAGVFEQYF

v_call: TRBV5-1
j_call: TRBJ2-1
cdr3_aa: CASSSAGATYSYNEQFF

v_call: TRBV18
j_call: TRBJ1-1
cdr3_aa: CASSRTGDTEAFF

v_call: TRBV11-1
j_call: TRBJ2-2
cdr3_aa: CASSPSQNTGELFF

v_call: TRBV29-1
j_call: TRBJ2-7
cdr3_aa: CSVSRQASYEQYF

v_call: TRBV11-1
j_call: TRBJ2-7
cdr3_aa: CASSLDRGDEQYF

v_call: TRBV9
j_call: TRBJ2-1
cdr3_aa: CASSRTSDEQFF

v_call: TRBV18
j_call: TRBJ1-2
cdr3_aa: CASSPKDSSNYGYTF

v_call: TRBV5-1
j_call: TRBJ2-7
cdr3_aa: CASSATSSGQIYEQYF

v_call: TRBV7-3
j_call: TRBJ2-3
cdr3_aa: CASSLSPQVGTDTQYF

v_call: TRBV2
j_call: TRBJ1-2
cdr3_aa: CASRGQSNYGYTF

v_call: TRBV30
j_call: TRBJ2-5
cdr3_aa: CAWSVLAGYQETQYF

v_call: TRBV7-6
j_call: TRBJ2-2
cdr3_aa: CASSLGGGTNTGELFF

v_call: TRBV7-2
j_call: TRBJ1-5
cdr3_aa: CASSFGDRGNQPQHF